This passage covers 16 T cell receptor beta chains from one sample sequenced in a study of CD8 T cells in Susac syndrome (dated 2019 in TCRdb). Library preparation employed the immunoSEQ multiplex PCR assay. RNA was extracted using the RNeasy kit, and roughly 0.5 to 1 microgram was reverse transcribed with random hexamers. TCRdb reprocessing: public reads trimmed at Q25 with fastp, clones called with MiXCR, in-frame beta chains kept. Identical CDR3 protein sequences are pooled into one entry, listed with their most common genes and DNA. The sample data list 170,000 or so distinct CDR3 sequences, and 85% to 95% of these were observed just once. 0.09% to 0.1% of the sample belongs to the ten largest clones. Sequencing used CD4+ T cells from PBMCs. Receptor source: a human donor with multiple sclerosis.

The V call is TRBV3-1, the J call TRBJ1-5; tentatively, D is TRBD1 (6 bases). CDR3 length: 19 amino acids. The germline V and J ends were trimmed by 3 bases and 0 bases, with 21 bases remaining between them. Germline CDR1 and CDR2: LGHDT and YNNKEL (reference sequence). The CDR3 region is CASSHGGGGRAHSNQPQHF. DNA of the CDR3: TGTGCCAGCAGCCATGGTGGGGGGGGCCGAGCCCATAGCAATCAGCCCCAGCATTTT.

V and J are TRBV7-3 and TRBJ1-5; tentatively, D is TRBD1 (6 bases). Germline CDR1 SGHTA, CDR2 FQGTGA. The CDR3 length is 13 residues. Trimming pared 5 bases from V and 6 bases from J, leaving 11 bases between. CDR3 DNA: TGTGCCAGCAGCGAGACACAGGGTCAGCCCCAGCATTTT. The encoded protein is CASSETQGQPQHF.

This clonotype has only one observation. In nucleotides, the CDR3 is TGTGCCAGCAGTGAACCCGCCCTGGCCTATGGCTACACCTTC. It is translated as CASSEPALAYGYTF. V usage is TRBV6-1 and J usage is TRBJ1-2; D gene uncertain. Trimming shortened V by 2 bases and J by 4 bases, and 11 bases separated the two germline ends. The germline V gene has CDR1 MNHNS and CDR2 SASEGT. This CDR3 has 14 amino acids.

This chain joins TRBV21-1 and TRBJ1-4. TRBV21-1 is a listed pseudogene. The CDR3 extends over 14 amino acids. The CDR3 sequence: CASTVMPDNEKLFF. CDR3 sequence (DNA): TGTGCCAGCACCGTAATGCCCGATAATGAAAAACTGTTTTTT.

The rearrangement links TRBV29-1 to TRBJ2-1; 10 nucleotides agree with TRBD2. J gave up 9 bases and V 4 bases, and 9 bases lay outside the gene matches. Germline V gene lookup returns CDR1 SQVTM and CDR2 ANQGSEA. This CDR3 is 14 amino acids long. CDR3 residues: CSVGPAGGPGEQFF. The CDR3 DNA follows: TGCAGCGTTGGGCCAGCGGGAGGGCCCGGTGAGCAGTTCTTC.

The chain combines TRBV5-1 with TRBJ2-7; D gene uncertain. In germline, CDR1 is SGHRS, CDR2 YFSETQ. The CDR3 is 14 amino acids. Trimming stripped 1 base from V and 5 bases from J, with 13 bases between. The CDR3 sequence is CASSLSTPLNEQYF. CDR3 DNA: TGCGCCAGCAGCTTGAGCACCCCCTTGAACGAGCAGTACTTC.

The sample holds a few counts of this clonotype. V is TRBV18 and J is TRBJ1-1, with D perhaps TRBD1 (5 bases). Germline CDR1 is KGHSH and CDR2 is LQKENI. There are 13 residues in the CDR3. The V end was cut by 3 bases, the J end by 4 bases, with 9 bases between. The CDR3 sequence: CASSPSGGTEAFF. CDR3 sequence (DNA): TGTGCCAGCTCACCGAGTGGGGGCACTGAAGCTTTCTTT.

The chain couples TRBV30 to TRBJ2-4; 8 bases agree with TRBD2. The CDR3 sequence is 12 residues long. V was clipped by 4 bases and J by 6 bases; unmatched bases: 2. Germline V gene data show CDR1 as GTSNPN and CDR2 as SVGIG (reference sequence). The CDR3, as DNA: TGTGCCTGGAACAGCGGGGGAAACATTCAGTACTTC. Translated: CAWNSGGNIQYF.

This chain connects TRBV30 to TRBJ2-1; possibly TRBD1 or TRBD2 for D (5 bases each). This CDR3 spans 13 amino acids. The germline V gene has CDR1 GTSNPN and CDR2 SVGIG (reference sequence). Trimming left V 4 bases short and J 5 bases short, with 12 bases between. The CDR3 nucleotides are TGTGCCTGGACGGGGACGACCGACAATGAGCAGTTCTTC. Translating it yields CAWTGTTDNEQFF.

The rearrangement links TRBV27 to TRBJ1-2; TRBD1 matches 9 bases. Unmatched junction bases numbered 8, after V lost 5 bases and J lost 4 bases. The CDR3 covers 15 residues. Germline V gene data show CDR1 as MNHEY and CDR2 as SMNVEV (reference sequence). This CDR3 is CASSTQGQGTYGYTF. Written as DNA, the CDR3 is TGTGCCAGCAGTACACAGGGACAGGGCACCTATGGCTACACCTTC.

This sequence joins TRBV19 and TRBJ2-5, with TRBD1 identical over 7 bases. The CDR3 has 15 amino acids. After removal of 4 bases from V and 4 bases from J, the junction contained 9 bases not matched to a gene. Germline CDR1 reads LNHDA; CDR2 reads SQIVND (reference sequence). The CDR3 loop is CASSTGQVWGETQYF. DNA for the CDR3: TGTGCCAGTAGTACCGGACAGGTTTGGGGAGAGACCCAGTACTTC.

This clonotype was seen only once. The chain combines TRBV20-1 with TRBJ1-5; no clear D gene. The germline V gene encodes CDR1 DFQATT and CDR2 SNEGSKA (reference sequence). This CDR3 comprises 14 residues. Trimming cost V 1 base and J 0 bases, with 7 bases left between them. Here the CDR3 DNA reads TGCAGTGCTAGAGCGGGATATAGCAATCAGCCCCAGCATTTT. Its translation is CSARAGYSNQPQHF.

This chain joins TRBV3-1 and TRBJ2-5, with 13 nucleotides matching TRBD2. With 2 bases clipped from V and 2 bases from J, the junction kept 8 bases outside the gene matches. CDR1 is LGHDT and CDR2 is YNNKEL in the germline V gene (reference sequence). This CDR3 has 18 amino acids. The CDR3 protein is CASSQYRTSGSSQETQYF. The CDR3, as DNA: TGTGCCAGCAGCCAATACAGGACTAGCGGGAGTTCACAAGAGACCCAGTACTTC.

The chain employs TRBV27 and TRBJ1-5; maybe TRBD1 (5 bases). The germline CDR1 and CDR2 sequences are MNHEY and SMNVEV (reference sequence). This CDR3 has 14 residues. V was pared by 2 bases and J by 5 bases, with 10 bases between. CDR3 protein: CASSLAAGYQPQHF. CDR3 coding DNA: TGTGCCAGCAGTTTAGCGGCAGGGTATCAGCCCCAGCATTTT.

Here the CDR3 reads CAWKPGPTNGEQYF. The CDR3, as DNA: TGTGCCTGGAAACCGGGCCCAACTAATGGCGAGCAGTACTTC. V gene TRBV30 combines with J gene TRBJ2-7; D unclear. The CDR3 contains 14 residues. Between the trimmed V and J ends, which lost 4 bases and 6 bases, there was a span of 19 bases. Germline CDR1 GTSNPN, CDR2 SVGIG (reference sequence).

The gene calls are TRBV5-1 and TRBJ1-1, with D perhaps matching TRBD1 (5 bases). The CDR3 is 14 residues long. Germline-derived CDR1 and CDR2 are SGHRS and YFSETQ. V was shortened by 4 bases and J by 6 bases, with 16 bases between the two germline ends. CDR3 sequence reads: CASSAGTHNPEAFF. The CDR3 coding sequence is TGCGCCAGCAGCGCCGGGACGCATAATCCTGAAGCTTTCTTT.